The count of the clone carrying this T cell receptor beta chain is one. The CDR3 spans 16 residues. Germline trimming cut 0 bases from V and 3 bases from J; bases unmatched to any gene: 4. Germline V lookup: CDR1 SGDLS, CDR2 YYNGEE. Here immunoSEQ multiplex PCR was the method, and the copy in TCRdb shows in-frame clones only, minus some. The table lists 30,000 to 40,000 clones, about 89% of them singletons, with 13% in the top ten. This sample was included in a study of blood T cell repertoires in COVID-19. The TCR comes from a man between 65 and 85 years old with active COVID-19. The chain uses TRBV9 and TRBJ2-2; TRBD2 agrees at 8 bases. Sample: peripheral blood. CDR3 coding DNA: TGTGCCAGCAGCGTAGGGGCTAGCGGGTACACCGGGGAGCTGTTTTTT. Protein sequence: CASSVGASGYTGELFF.